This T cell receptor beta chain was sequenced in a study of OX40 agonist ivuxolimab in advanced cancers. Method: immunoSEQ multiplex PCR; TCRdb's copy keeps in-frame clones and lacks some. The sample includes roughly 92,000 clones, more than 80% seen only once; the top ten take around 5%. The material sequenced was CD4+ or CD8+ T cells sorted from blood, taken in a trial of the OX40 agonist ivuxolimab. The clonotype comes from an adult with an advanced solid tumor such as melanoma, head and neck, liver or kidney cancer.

Here the CDR3 DNA reads TGTGCCAGCAGTGAAAGATCGACAGGAACGACCTACGAGCAGTACTTC. Its translation: CASSERSTGTTYEQYF. The chain combines TRBV6-1 with TRBJ2-7; a weak D match, TRBD1 (6 bases). The V end was cut by 2 bases, the J end by 2 bases, with 16 bases between. CDR3 length: 16 amino acids. Germline CDR1 reads MNHNS; CDR2 reads SASEGT.